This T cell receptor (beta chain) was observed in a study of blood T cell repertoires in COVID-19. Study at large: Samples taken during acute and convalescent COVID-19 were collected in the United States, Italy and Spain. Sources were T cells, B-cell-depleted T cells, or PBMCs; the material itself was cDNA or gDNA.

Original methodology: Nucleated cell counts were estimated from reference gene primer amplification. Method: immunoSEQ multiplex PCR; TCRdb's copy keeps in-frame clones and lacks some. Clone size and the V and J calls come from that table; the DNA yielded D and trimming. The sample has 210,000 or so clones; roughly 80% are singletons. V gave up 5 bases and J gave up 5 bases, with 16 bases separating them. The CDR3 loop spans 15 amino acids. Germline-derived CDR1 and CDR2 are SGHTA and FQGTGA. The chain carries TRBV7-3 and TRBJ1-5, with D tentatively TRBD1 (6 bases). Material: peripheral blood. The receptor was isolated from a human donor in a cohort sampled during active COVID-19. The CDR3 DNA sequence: TGTGCCAGCAGCCCCCAGGGGCGCCAGGATCAGCCCCAGCATTTT. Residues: CASSPQGRQDQPQHF.